The 11 T cell receptor beta chains below all came from one sample that was sequenced in a study of cytomegalovirus exposure and HLA in healthy donors. The PCR used 60 Vbeta and 13 Jbeta primers. The protocol was immunoSEQ multiplex PCR, while the TCRdb copy is restricted to in-frame clones and leaves out a portion. The sample has about 170,000 clones, approximately 85% seen once; the top ten hold about 4.9%. What was sequenced was PBMCs. These receptors were collected from a girl aged 10 to 17 in good health and CMV-seropositive.

The chain carries TRBV16 and TRBJ2-2, with D unclear. The CDR3 spans 12 residues. Germline V gives CDR1 KGHSY, CDR2 FQNENV. Deletions cut 2 bases from V and 6 bases from J, with 4 bases between. DNA of the CDR3: TGTGCCAGCAGCCAAGGGCCCGGGGAGCTGTTTTTT. Its protein is CASSQGPGELFF.

This clone appeared once. Here the CDR3 DNA reads TGTGCCACCAGCAGAGTCGCTAGGCCGGATACGCAGTATTTT. Translating gives CATSRVARPDTQYF. The V gene is TRBV15, the J gene TRBJ2-3; D ambiguous. The CDR3 is made up of 14 amino acids. Germline loops: CDR1 LNHNV, CDR2 YYDKDF (reference sequence). The ends were cut back, 1 base at V and 6 bases at J, with 11 bases in the middle.

The rearrangement links TRBV27 to TRBJ1-1; 8 nucleotides line up with TRBD1. The germline V gene encodes CDR1 MNHEY and CDR2 SMNVEV (reference sequence). The CDR3 totals 15 residues. The V segment lost 5 bases and the J segment 4 bases; nucleotides outside the gene matches: 9. The CDR3 DNA is TGTGCCAGCAGTCTAAGGACAGGGTTGGCCACTGAAGCTTTCTTT. Residues: CASSLRTGLATEAFF.

This clone was seen only a few times. The rearrangement joins TRBV19 to TRBJ1-2; maybe TRBD1 (5 bases). Germline loops: CDR1 LNHDA, CDR2 SQIVND (reference sequence). CDR3 size: 14 residues. Trimming stripped 5 bases from V and 4 bases from J, with 14 bases between. The CDR3 DNA follows: TGTGCCAGTAGTCGGGGAGGGGACCTCTATGGCTACACCTTC. Residues: CASSRGGDLYGYTF.

The chain uses TRBV6-5 and TRBJ2-1, with D unclear. Germline V gene sequence: CDR1 MNHEY, CDR2 SVGAGI. V lost 5 bases to trimming and J lost 10 bases, with 9 bases between them. The length of the CDR3 is 11 residues. The CDR3 coding sequence is TGTGCCAGCAGTCCCCGGTGGGAGCAGTTCTTC. Translating gives CASSPRWEQFF.

The V and J genes are TRBV7-8 and TRBJ2-1, with 11 bases identical to TRBD1. This CDR3 has 17 amino acids. Germline V gene data show CDR1 as SGHVS and CDR2 as FQNEAQ. The ends lost 1 base at V and 5 bases at J; junction bases unmatched: 7. DNA for the CDR3: TGTGCCAGCAGCTTAGTCGTAGGACAGGGGGCTAACAATGAGCAGTTCTTC. It encodes CASSLVVGQGANNEQFF.

The chain uses TRBV18 and TRBJ1-2; TRBD1 might be the D (5 bases). Germline V gives CDR1 KGHSH, CDR2 LQKENI. Trimming shortened V by 4 bases and J by 4 bases, and 19 bases separated the two germline ends. The CDR3 has 16 amino acids. The CDR3 bases are TGTGCCAGCTCACGCCCGGGAGAGGAGGGGTCCTATGGCTACACCTTC. Amino acid sequence: CASSRPGEEGSYGYTF. Using reference TRBV18 and TRBJ1-2 for the parts outside the CDR3, the full variable domain is NAGVMQNPRHLVRRRGQEARLRCSPMKGHSHVYWYRQLPEEGLKFMVYLQKENIIDESGMPKERFSAEFPKEGPSILRIQQVVRGDSAAYFCASSRPGEEGSYGYTFGSGTRLTVV.

The gene calls are TRBV4-2 and TRBJ2-1; 10 nucleotides match TRBD1. With 0 bases clipped from V and 4 bases from J, the junction kept 3 bases outside the gene matches. This CDR3 has 16 amino acids. CDR1 is LGHNA and CDR2 is YNFKEQ in the germline V gene. CDR3 DNA: TGTGCCAGCAGCCAAGAGGGACAGGGGTGGTACAATGAGCAGTTCTTC. This gives the protein CASSQEGQGWYNEQFF.

The J gene is TRBJ2-3, the V gene TRBV11-2, with TRBD1 identical over 7 bases. The V and J ends lost 2 bases and 0 bases, in that order; junction bases with no gene match: 2. The germline gives CDR1 SGHAT, CDR2 FQNNGV. CDR3 size: 15 residues. CDR3 loop: CASSLSRGSTDTQYF. The DNA of the CDR3 is TGTGCCAGCAGCTTATCCAGGGGGAGCACAGATACGCAGTATTTT.

The chain combines TRBV7-2 with TRBJ2-2; 7 bases align to TRBD1. This CDR3 is built from 14 residues. Germline CDR1 SGHTA, CDR2 FQGNSA. V was pared by 8 bases and J by 1 base, with 4 bases of the junction left unmatched. The CDR3 bases are TGTGCCAGCTCCGACAGGGTGAACACCGGGGAGCTGTTTTTT. Its translation: CASSDRVNTGELFF.

J is TRBJ1-6 and V is TRBV11-2; D may be TRBD1 (5 bases). Trimming took 4 bases from V and 5 from J, leaving 12 bases between them. The length of the CDR3 is 15 residues. Per the germline V gene, CDR1 is SGHAT and CDR2 is FQNNGV. CDR3 nucleotide sequence: TGTGCCAGCAGCTCGCAGGGTAACCATAATTCACCCCTCCACTTT. The encoded protein is CASSSQGNHNSPLHF.